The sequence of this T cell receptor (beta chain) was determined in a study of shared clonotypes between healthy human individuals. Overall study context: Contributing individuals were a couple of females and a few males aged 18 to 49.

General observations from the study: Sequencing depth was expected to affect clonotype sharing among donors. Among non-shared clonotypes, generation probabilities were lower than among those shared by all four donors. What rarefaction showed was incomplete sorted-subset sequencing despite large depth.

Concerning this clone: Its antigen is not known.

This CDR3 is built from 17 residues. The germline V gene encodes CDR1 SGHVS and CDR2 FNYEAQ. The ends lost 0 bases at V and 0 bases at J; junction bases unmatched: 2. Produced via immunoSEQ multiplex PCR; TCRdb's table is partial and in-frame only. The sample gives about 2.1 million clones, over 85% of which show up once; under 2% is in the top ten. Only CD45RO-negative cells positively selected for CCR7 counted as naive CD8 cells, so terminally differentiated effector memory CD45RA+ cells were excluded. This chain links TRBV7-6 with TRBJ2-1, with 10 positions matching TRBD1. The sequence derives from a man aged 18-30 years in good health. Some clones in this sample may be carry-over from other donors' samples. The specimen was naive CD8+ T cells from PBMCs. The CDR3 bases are TGTGCCAGCAGCTTAGCCCGGACAGGGGGCTCCTACAATGAGCAGTTCTTC. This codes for CASSLARTGGSYNEQFF.